This T cell receptor beta chain emerged from a study of cytomegalovirus exposure and HLA in healthy donors. General observations from the study: Immune exposure was documented only through CMV serostatus. Later analysis identified a missense DCLRE1C variant that was linked to TCR beta V- and J-gene trimming.

Researchers ran the PCR with 60 Vbeta and 13 Jbeta primers. Sequencing used immunoSEQ multiplex PCR; TCRdb keeps in-frame clones, though not all of them. This table holds some 110,000 clones, approximately 80% found once. About this clone: Its matching antigen is unknown.

CDR1 is SGHAT and CDR2 is FQNNGV in the germline V gene. Trimming stripped 0 bases from V and 3 bases from J, with 8 bases between. This CDR3 contains 14 residues. The sequencing sample was made of PBMCs. The source is a man aged 40-50 years in good health and CMV-seronegative. The gene calls are TRBV11-2 and TRBJ1-1, with a weak D call TRBD1 (6 bases). The CDR3 loop reads CASSLEYRDTEAFF. The CDR3 DNA follows: TGTGCCAGCAGCTTAGAGTACAGGGACACTGAAGCTTTCTTT.